This is a list of T cell receptor beta chains from one sample in a study of blood T cells in healthy people across ages. TCRdb reprocessed the 5' RACE reads via MiXCR and lists one record per CDR3 protein. The sample has about 1.5 million distinct CDR3 sequences, about 42% seen once. The sample consisted of blood. These TCRs come from a woman aged 18-29 years in good health. Each CDR3 is given with its conserved first and last residue. The order of the fields is V gene, clone size, J gene, D gene, CDR3 DNA, CDR3 protein. D genes are given only for firm matches. Size is stated for part of the rows, as once, few or many counts, or as a class when the clone is expanded.

V: TRBV20-1; size: -; J: TRBJ1-5; D: -; DNA: TGCAGTGCTGGAGACGACAGAGAATCGAAGCCCCAGCATTTT; CDR3: CSAGDDRESKPQHF
V: TRBV2; size: -; J: TRBJ2-3; D: -; DNA: TGTGCCAGCAGTGATGTCGGTTTGTACGATACGCAGTATTTT; CDR3: CASSDVGLYDTQYF
V: TRBV14; size: -; J: TRBJ2-3; D: -; DNA: TGTGCCAGCAGCCAGCAGTGGGCAGATACGCAGTATTTT; CDR3: CASSQQWADTQYF
V: TRBV7-9; size: -; J: TRBJ1-5; D: -; DNA: TGTGCCAGCAGCTCGCCCGGGCTAAATCAGCCCCAGAATTTT; CDR3: CASSSPGLNQPQNF
V: TRBV20-1; size: -; J: TRBJ2-2; D: -; DNA: TGCAGTGCCTGGCGTACCGGGGAGCTGTTTTTT; CDR3: CSAWRTGELFF
V: TRBV27; size: -; J: TRBJ2-6; D: TRBD2; DNA: TGTGCCAGCAGTTGGGGACTAGCGGGAGGACCTGGGGCCAACGTCCTGACTTTC; CDR3: CASSWGLAGGPGANVLTF
V: TRBV9; size: -; J: TRBJ1-2; D: -; DNA: TGTGCCAGCAGCGTAGTTCAAATCCCCTATGGCTACACCTTC; CDR3: CASSVVQIPYGYTF
V: TRBV7-9; size: -; J: TRBJ2-7; D: TRBD1; DNA: TGTGCCAGCAGCCGGTATATGGGGACAGATATTACCCAGTACTTC; CDR3: CASSRYMGTDITQYF
V: TRBV12-3/TRBV12-4; size: -; J: TRBJ1-4; D: -; DNA: TGTGCCAGCAGTTTAGCGATCAGCGCGACTAATGAAAAACTGTTTTTT; CDR3: CASSLAISATNEKLFF
V: TRBV6-6; size: -; J: TRBJ2-7; D: TRBD2; DNA: TGTGCCAGCAGTTACTCGCGGCGGGAGCTATTCGAGCAGTACTTC; CDR3: CASSYSRRELFEQYF
V: TRBV6-2/TRBV6-3; size: -; J: TRBJ2-7; D: -; DNA: TGTGCCAGCTTTAGCGGTCTCTACGAGCAGTACTTC; CDR3: CASFSGLYEQYF
V: TRBV12-3/TRBV12-4; size: few; J: TRBJ2-1; D: TRBD1; DNA: TGTGCCAGCGCTGACAGGGTAGGTGTTTTTGACAATGAGCAGTTCTTC; CDR3: CASADRVGVFDNEQFF
V: TRBV7-2; size: once; J: TRBJ2-7; D: TRBD2; DNA: TGTTCCAGCAGCCGGTCGGGACTAGCGAGCTACAAGCAGTACTTC; CDR3: CSSSRSGLASYKQYF
V: TRBV15; size: -; J: TRBJ2-3; D: -; DNA: TGTGCCACCCTAAAGTCAGGGGATAGCACAGATACGCAGTATTTT; CDR3: CATLKSGDSTDTQYF
V: TRBV20-1; size: -; J: TRBJ2-5; D: TRBD2; DNA: TGCAGTGCTCGGAGCGGGGGGGCGGGAGAGACCCAGTACTTC; CDR3: CSARSGGAGETQYF
V: TRBV7-2; size: -; J: TRBJ1-1; D: -; DNA: TGTGCCAGCAGCTTAGCGATGGGTGAGGGCAGGAAACGGTTGGTTATTCCCACTGAAGCTTTCTTT; CDR3: CASSLAMGEGRKRLVIPTEAFF
V: TRBV4-2; size: many; J: TRBJ2-1; D: TRBD2; DNA: TGTGCCAGCAGCCAAGCATCGAGCGGGAGACCCTACAATGAGCAGTTCTTC; CDR3: CASSQASSGRPYNEQFF
V: TRBV29-1; size: -; J: TRBJ2-5; D: -; DNA: TGCAGCTCCCAACAAACAGAGTTGGACAAGTACTCCTACGTGCAGTACTTC; CDR3: CSSQQTELDKYSYVQYF
V: TRBV20-1; size: few; J: TRBJ1-2; D: -; DNA: TGCAGTGCTAGAGATCAGGTTAACTATGGCTACACCTTC; CDR3: CSARDQVNYGYTF
V: TRBV20-1; size: -; J: TRBJ2-7; D: -; DNA: TGCAGTGCGCTCCGATGGGGCGACGAGCAGTACTTC; CDR3: CSALRWGDEQYF
V: TRBV9; size: few; J: TRBJ2-1; D: -; DNA: TGTGCCAGCAGCCCAGGGACGCCTAATGAGCAGTTCTTC; CDR3: CASSPGTPNEQFF
V: TRBV2; size: few; J: TRBJ1-5; D: -; DNA: TGTGCCAGCAGTGAAGTGAGGGCAGGGTGGGAAAACCAGCCCCAGCATTTT; CDR3: CASSEVRAGWENQPQHF
V: TRBV6-4; size: -; J: TRBJ2-1; D: -; DNA: TGTGCCAGCAGTGAGCGTTTTCCGGGAAATGAGCAGTTCTTC; CDR3: CASSERFPGNEQFF
V: TRBV20-1; size: once; J: TRBJ1-2; D: -; DNA: TGCAGTGCTAAAAGGGAGAGCATCGGCTACACCTTC; CDR3: CSAKRESIGYTF
V: TRBV29-1; size: -; J: TRBJ1-1; D: -; DNA: TGCAGCGTTGGGGGTGATCCCCAAAAAGCTTTCTTT; CDR3: CSVGGDPQKAFF
V: TRBV4-3; size: few; J: TRBJ2-5; D: -; DNA: TGCGCCAGCAGCCCGGGACCGATAGCTGAGACCCAGTACTTC; CDR3: CASSPGPIAETQYF
V: TRBV3-1; size: -; J: TRBJ1-1; D: -; DNA: TGTGCCAGCAGCCACGAGAGGCTGGGGACCTCGGCTTTCTTT; CDR3: CASSHERLGTSAFF
V: TRBV20-1; size: -; J: TRBJ2-3; D: TRBD2; DNA: TGCAGTGCTAGTCTCCTAGCGGGAGGTAACACAGATACGCAGTATTTT; CDR3: CSASLLAGGNTDTQYF
V: TRBV4-3; size: -; J: TRBJ2-1; D: TRBD1; DNA: TGCGCCAGCAGCCTACTGACAGGGGGTCGACCCTACAATGAGCAGTTCTTC; CDR3: CASSLLTGGRPYNEQFF
V: TRBV29-1; size: many; J: TRBJ2-3; D: TRBD2; DNA: TGCAGTGTTCAACCGGGACTACAAACAGATACGCAGTATTTT; CDR3: CSVQPGLQTDTQYF
V: TRBV11-2; size: many; J: TRBJ2-7; D: -; DNA: TGTGCCAGCAGCTTAGGACTGCAGTACGAGCAGTACTTC; CDR3: CASSLGLQYEQYF
V: TRBV10-2; size: -; J: TRBJ2-1; D: TRBD2; DNA: TGCGCCACCCAAGGCGGGAGGTACAATGAGCAGTTCTTC; CDR3: CATQGGRYNEQFF
V: TRBV12-3/TRBV12-4; size: -; J: TRBJ1-2; D: -; DNA: TGTGTCAGCAGTCCCGCGACATTGATCCTCTATGGCTACACCTTC; CDR3: CVSSPATLILYGYTF
V: TRBV7-2; size: few; J: TRBJ2-3; D: -; DNA: TGTGCCAGCAGCCCCCTAACTTACGATACGCAGTATTTT; CDR3: CASSPLTYDTQYF
V: TRBV9; size: -; J: TRBJ2-1; D: -; DNA: TGTGCCAGCAGCGTAGATCCGGGGTCTCCTCTCTACGAGCAGTTCTTC; CDR3: CASSVDPGSPLYEQFF
V: TRBV4-1; size: few; J: TRBJ2-7; D: -; DNA: TGCGCCAGCAGCCATCAGGAGATGAGCTCCTACGAGCAGTACTTC; CDR3: CASSHQEMSSYEQYF
V: TRBV9; size: few; J: TRBJ1-4; D: TRBD1; DNA: TGTGCCAGCAGCGTGACAGGGGCTAATGAAAAACTGTTTTTT; CDR3: CASSVTGANEKLFF
V: TRBV29-1; size: few; J: TRBJ1-1; D: TRBD1; DNA: TGCAGCGTTACTCACAGGGGCCCGAACACTGAAGCTTTCTTT; CDR3: CSVTHRGPNTEAFF
V: TRBV28; size: -; J: TRBJ2-7; D: TRBD2; DNA: TGTGCCAGCCGTCTAGCGGTAGACTACGAGCAGTACTTC; CDR3: CASRLAVDYEQYF
V: TRBV20-1; size: -; J: TRBJ2-7; D: -; DNA: TGCAGTGCGAGGTACGTCTACGAGCAGTACTTC; CDR3: CSARYVYEQYF
V: TRBV4-1; size: -; J: TRBJ2-5; D: TRBD2; DNA: TGCGCCAGCAGCCAAGGCTTTGGGACTAGCGGGGGCCTTCAAGAGACCCAGTACTTC; CDR3: CASSQGFGTSGGLQETQYF
V: TRBV2; size: -; J: TRBJ1-1; D: -; DNA: TGTGCCAGCAGTGAGCGCTGGGGCGAAGGAGCTTTCTTT; CDR3: CASSERWGEGAFF
V: TRBV4-2; size: -; J: TRBJ1-4; D: -; DNA: TGTGCCAGCAGCCAGTATGATCCGGGACAATCGGATGAAAAACTGTTTTTT; CDR3: CASSQYDPGQSDEKLFF
V: TRBV27; size: many; J: TRBJ1-5; D: -; DNA: TGTGCCAGCAGCGGAGGGAGCAATCAGCCCCAGCATTTT; CDR3: CASSGGSNQPQHF
V: TRBV28; size: few; J: TRBJ2-7; D: -; DNA: TGTGCCAGCAGGTCGGGGCATCCATCCTACGAGCAGTACTTC; CDR3: CASRSGHPSYEQYF
V: TRBV6-5; size: -; J: TRBJ2-3; D: -; DNA: TGTGCCAGCAGTTATGAGGGTTCAGGCAGCACAGATACGCAGTATTTT; CDR3: CASSYEGSGSTDTQYF
V: TRBV3-1; size: -; J: TRBJ2-1; D: -; DNA: TGTGCCAGCAGCCATAATATTGGCCAAGAGACCCAGTTCTTC; CDR3: CASSHNIGQETQFF
V: TRBV7-8; size: -; J: TRBJ2-1; D: TRBD1; DNA: TGTGCCAGCAGCCCTAGACGAGGGGGCAAGTACAATGAGCAGTTCTTC; CDR3: CASSPRRGGKYNEQFF
V: TRBV7-6; size: few; J: TRBJ2-7; D: TRBD1; DNA: TGTGCCAGCAGCTCGGGACAGGGAGGTGACGAGCAGTACTTC; CDR3: CASSSGQGGDEQYF